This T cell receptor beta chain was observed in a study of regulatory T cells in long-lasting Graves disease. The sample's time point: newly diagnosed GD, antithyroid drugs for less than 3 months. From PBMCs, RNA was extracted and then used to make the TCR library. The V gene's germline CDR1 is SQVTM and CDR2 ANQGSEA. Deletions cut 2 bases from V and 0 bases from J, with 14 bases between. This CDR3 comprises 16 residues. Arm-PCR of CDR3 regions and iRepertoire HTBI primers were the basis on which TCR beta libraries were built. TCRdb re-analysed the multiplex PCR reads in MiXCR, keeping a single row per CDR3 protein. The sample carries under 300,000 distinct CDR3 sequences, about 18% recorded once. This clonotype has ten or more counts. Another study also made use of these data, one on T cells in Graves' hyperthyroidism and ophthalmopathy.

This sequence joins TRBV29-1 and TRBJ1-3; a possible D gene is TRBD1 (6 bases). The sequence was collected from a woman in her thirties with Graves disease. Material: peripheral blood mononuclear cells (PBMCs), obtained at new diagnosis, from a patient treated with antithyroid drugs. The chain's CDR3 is CSVENGTSVSGNTIYF. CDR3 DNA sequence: TGCAGCGTTGAAAACGGGACATCGGTCTCTGGAAACACCATATATTTT.